In its sample, the clone carrying this T cell receptor (beta chain) was seen many times. Its specificity is unknown. This entry comes from a study of T-cell memory formation after mild COVID-19. Findings of the study overall: Contracting clones, day 15 to 85, had balanced CD4/CD8, and later expanders favored CD4+.

From the 5' RACE reads, TCRdb called clonotypes with MiXCR, one entry per CDR3 protein. The sample carries fewer than 450,000 distinct CDR3 sequences, less than 25% recorded once. This receptor was obtained from an adult woman who had mild COVID-19 (a few samples of this study predate the infection). Cell type and time point are not known. The specimen was PBMCs or a T cell subset sorted from them (not recorded which).

The CDR3 is CASSEMGYTDTQYF. CDR3 in DNA: TGTGCCAGCAGTGAAATGGGGTACACAGATACGCAGTATTTT. The V gene is TRBV6-1, the J gene TRBJ2-3; D is ambiguous. V lost 2 bases and J lost 2, with 8 bases in between. This CDR3 has 14 residues. Germline-derived CDR1 and CDR2 are MNHNS and SASEGT.